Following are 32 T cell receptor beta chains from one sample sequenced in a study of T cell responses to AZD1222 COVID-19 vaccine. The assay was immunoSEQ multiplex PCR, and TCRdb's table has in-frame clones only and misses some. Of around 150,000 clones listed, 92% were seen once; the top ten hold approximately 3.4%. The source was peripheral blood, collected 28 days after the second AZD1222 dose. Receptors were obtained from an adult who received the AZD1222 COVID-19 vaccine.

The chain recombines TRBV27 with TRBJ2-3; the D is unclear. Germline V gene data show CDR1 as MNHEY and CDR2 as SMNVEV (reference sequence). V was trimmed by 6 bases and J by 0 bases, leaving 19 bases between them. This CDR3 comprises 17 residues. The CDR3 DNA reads TGTGCCAGCAGCCTCTTCCGGACGGACCCTAGCACAGATACGCAGTATTTT. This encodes CASSLFRTDPSTDTQYF.

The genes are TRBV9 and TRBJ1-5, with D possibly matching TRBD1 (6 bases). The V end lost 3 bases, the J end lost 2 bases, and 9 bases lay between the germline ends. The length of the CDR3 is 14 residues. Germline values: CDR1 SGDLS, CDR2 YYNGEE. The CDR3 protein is CASSASGGNQPQHF. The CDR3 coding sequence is TGTGCCAGCAGCGCTTCAGGGGGCAATCAGCCCCAGCATTTT.

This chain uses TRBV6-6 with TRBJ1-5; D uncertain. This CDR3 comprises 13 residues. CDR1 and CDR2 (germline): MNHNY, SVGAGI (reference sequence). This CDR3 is CATGPTSNQPQHF. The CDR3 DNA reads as TGTGCTACGGGTCCGACGAGCAATCAGCCCCAGCATTTT.

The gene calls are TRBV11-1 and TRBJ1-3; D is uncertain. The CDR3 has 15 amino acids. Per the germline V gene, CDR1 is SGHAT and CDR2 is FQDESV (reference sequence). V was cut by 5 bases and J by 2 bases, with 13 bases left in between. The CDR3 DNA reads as TGTGCCAGCAGCGTAGAGCTTTCGACTGGAAACACCATATATTTT. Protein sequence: CASSVELSTGNTIYF.

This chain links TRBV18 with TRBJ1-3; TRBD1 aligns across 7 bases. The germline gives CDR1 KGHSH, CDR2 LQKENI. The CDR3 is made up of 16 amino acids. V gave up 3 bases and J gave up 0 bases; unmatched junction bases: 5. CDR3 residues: CASSPGQVTSGNTIYF. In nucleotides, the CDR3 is TGTGCCAGCTCACCCGGACAGGTTACCTCTGGAAACACCATATATTTT. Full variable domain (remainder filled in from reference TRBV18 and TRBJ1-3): NAGVMQNPRHLVRRRGQEARLRCSPMKGHSHVYWYRQLPEEGLKFMVYLQKENIIDESGMPKERFSAEFPKEGPSILRIQQVVRGDSAAYFCASSPGQVTSGNTIYFGEGSWLTVV.

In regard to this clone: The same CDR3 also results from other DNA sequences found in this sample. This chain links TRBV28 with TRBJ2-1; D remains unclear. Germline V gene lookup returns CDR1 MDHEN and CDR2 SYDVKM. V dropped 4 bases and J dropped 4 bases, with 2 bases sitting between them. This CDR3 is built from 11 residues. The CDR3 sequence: CASSSYNEQFF. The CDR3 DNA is TGTGCCAGCAGTTCTTACAATGAGCAGTTCTTC.

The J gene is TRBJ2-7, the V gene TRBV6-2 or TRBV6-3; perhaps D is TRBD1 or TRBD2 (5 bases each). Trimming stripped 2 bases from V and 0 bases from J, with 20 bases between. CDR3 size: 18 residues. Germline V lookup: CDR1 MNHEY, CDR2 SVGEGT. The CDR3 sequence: CASSYPPTGRTNSYEQYF. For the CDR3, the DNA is TGTGCCAGCAGTTACCCTCCGACGGGACGGACAAACTCCTACGAGCAGTACTTC.

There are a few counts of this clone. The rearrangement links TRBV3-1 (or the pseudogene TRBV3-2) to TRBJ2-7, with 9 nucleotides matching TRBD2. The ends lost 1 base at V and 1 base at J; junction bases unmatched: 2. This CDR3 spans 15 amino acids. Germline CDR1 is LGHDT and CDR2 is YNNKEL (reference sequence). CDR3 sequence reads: CASSQAAGGSYEQYF. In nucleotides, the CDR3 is TGTGCCAGCAGCCAAGCAGCGGGAGGTTCCTACGAGCAGTACTTC.

CDR3 coding DNA: TGTGCCAGCCTCCCTACCGGGACATCGGCCCAGCATTTT. Encoded protein: CASLPTGTSAQHF. This chain uses TRBV12-3 or TRBV12-4 with TRBJ1-5, with D possibly TRBD1 on 6 matching bases. V gave up 8 bases and J gave up 11 bases, with 19 bases separating them. This CDR3 region has 13 residues.

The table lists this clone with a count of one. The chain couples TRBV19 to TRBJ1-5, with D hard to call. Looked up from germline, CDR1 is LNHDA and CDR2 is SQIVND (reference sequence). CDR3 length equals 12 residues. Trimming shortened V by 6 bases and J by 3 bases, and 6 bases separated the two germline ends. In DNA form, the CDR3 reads TGTGCCAGTAGCAGCGACAATCAGCCCCAGCATTTT. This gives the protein CASSSDNQPQHF. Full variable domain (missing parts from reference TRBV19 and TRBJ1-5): DGGITQSPKYLFRKEGQNVTLSCEQNLNHDAMYWYRQDPGQGLRLIYYSQIVNDFQKGDIAEGYSVSREKKESFPLTVTSAQKNPTAFYLCASSSDNQPQHFGDGTRLSIL.

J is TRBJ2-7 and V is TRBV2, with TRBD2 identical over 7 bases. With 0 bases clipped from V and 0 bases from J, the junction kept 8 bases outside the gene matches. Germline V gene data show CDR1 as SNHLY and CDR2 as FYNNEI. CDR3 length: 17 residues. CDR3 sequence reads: CASSEALLGGSSYEQYF. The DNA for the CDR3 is TGTGCCAGCAGTGAAGCGCTTCTGGGAGGGAGCTCCTACGAGCAGTACTTC.

This CDR3 reads CASSEDRGANVLTF. Written as DNA, the CDR3 is TGTGCCAGCAGCGAGGACAGGGGAGCCAACGTCCTGACTTTC. This chain joins TRBV9 and TRBJ2-6; 9 bases align to TRBD1. The germline V gene encodes CDR1 SGDLS and CDR2 YYNGEE. J lost 7 bases, V lost 3 bases, and 2 bases had no gene match. The CDR3 is 14 residues long.

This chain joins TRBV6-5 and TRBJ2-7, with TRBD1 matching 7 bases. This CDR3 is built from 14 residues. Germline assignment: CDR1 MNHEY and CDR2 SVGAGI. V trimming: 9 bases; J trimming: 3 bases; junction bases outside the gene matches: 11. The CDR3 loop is CASHTTGVSYEQYF. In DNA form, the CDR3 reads TGTGCCAGTCACACAACAGGGGTGAGCTACGAGCAGTACTTC.

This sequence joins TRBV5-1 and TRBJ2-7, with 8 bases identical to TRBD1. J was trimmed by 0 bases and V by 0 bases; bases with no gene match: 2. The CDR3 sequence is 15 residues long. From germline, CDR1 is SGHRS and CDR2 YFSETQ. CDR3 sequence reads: CASSLGQGSSYEQYF. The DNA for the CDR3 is TGCGCCAGCAGCTTGGGACAGGGGAGCTCCTACGAGCAGTACTTC.

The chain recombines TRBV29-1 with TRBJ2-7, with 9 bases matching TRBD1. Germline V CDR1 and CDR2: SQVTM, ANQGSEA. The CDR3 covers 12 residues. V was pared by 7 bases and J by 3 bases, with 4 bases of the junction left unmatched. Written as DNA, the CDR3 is TGCAGCGCCATGACAGGGGGCTACGAGCAGTACTTC. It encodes CSAMTGGYEQYF.

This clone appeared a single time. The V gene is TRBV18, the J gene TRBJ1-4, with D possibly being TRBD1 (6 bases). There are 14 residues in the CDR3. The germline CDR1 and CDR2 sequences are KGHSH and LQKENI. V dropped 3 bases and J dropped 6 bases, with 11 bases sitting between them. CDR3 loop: CASSPGAGDEKLFF. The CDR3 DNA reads TGTGCCAGCTCACCGGGGGCCGGTGATGAAAAACTGTTTTTT. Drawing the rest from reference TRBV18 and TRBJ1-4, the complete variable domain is NAGVMQNPRHLVRRRGQEARLRCSPMKGHSHVYWYRQLPEEGLKFMVYLQKENIIDESGMPKERFSAEFPKEGPSILRIQQVVRGDSAAYFCASSPGAGDEKLFFGSGTQLSVL.

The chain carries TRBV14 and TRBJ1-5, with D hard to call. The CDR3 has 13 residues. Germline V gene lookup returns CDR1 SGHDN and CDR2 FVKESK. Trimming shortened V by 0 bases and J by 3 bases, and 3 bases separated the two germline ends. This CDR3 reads CASSQDHNQPQHF. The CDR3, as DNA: TGTGCCAGCAGCCAAGATCACAATCAGCCCCAGCATTTT.

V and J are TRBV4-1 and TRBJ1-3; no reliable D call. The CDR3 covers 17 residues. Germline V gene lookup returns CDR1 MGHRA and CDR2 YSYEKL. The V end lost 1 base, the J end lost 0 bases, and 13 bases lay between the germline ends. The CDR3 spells CASSQVRGLSSGNTIYF. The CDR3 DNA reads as TGCGCCAGCAGCCAAGTCAGAGGCCTAAGCTCTGGAAACACCATATATTTT.

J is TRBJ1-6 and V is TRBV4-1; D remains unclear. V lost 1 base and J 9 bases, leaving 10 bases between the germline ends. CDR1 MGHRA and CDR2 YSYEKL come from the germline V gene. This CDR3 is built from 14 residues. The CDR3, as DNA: TGCGCCAGCAGCCAAGCCCACCTGGGTTCACCCCTCCACTTT. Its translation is CASSQAHLGSPLHF.

CDR3 sequence: CASSFLSDGEAFF. CDR3 coding DNA: TGCGCCAGCAGCTTTCTAAGTGACGGTGAAGCTTTCTTT. The genes are TRBV5-1 and TRBJ1-1; D is undetermined. V lost 2 bases and J lost 7, with 12 bases in between. Looked up from germline, CDR1 is SGHRS and CDR2 is YFSETQ. The CDR3 is 13 residues long.

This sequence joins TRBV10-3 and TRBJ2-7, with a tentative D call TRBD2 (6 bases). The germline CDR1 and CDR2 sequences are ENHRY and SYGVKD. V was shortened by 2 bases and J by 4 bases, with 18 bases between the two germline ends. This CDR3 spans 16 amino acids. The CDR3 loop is CAISEGASVTRYEQYF. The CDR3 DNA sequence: TGTGCCATCAGTGAGGGGGCTAGCGTAACCAGGTACGAGCAGTACTTC.

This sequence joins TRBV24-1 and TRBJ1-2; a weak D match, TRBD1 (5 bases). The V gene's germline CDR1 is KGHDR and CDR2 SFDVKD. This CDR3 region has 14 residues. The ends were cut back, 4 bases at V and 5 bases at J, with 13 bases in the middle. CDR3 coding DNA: TGTGCCACCAGTGACTGGGACGGGAATTATGGCTACACCTTC. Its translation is CATSDWDGNYGYTF.

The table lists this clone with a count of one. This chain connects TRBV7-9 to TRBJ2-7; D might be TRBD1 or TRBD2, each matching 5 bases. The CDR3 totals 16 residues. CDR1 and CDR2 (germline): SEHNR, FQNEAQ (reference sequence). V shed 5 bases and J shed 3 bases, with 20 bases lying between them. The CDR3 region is CASSAPGQWGSYEQYF. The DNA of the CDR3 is TGTGCCAGCAGCGCCCCCGGGCAATGGGGGAGCTACGAGCAGTACTTC.

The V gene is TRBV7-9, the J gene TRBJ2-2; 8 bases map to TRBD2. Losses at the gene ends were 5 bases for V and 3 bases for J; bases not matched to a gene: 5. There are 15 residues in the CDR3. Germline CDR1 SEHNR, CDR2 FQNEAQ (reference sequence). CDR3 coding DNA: TGTGCCAGCAGCGCGGGAGGAGGGTACACCGGGGAGCTGTTTTTT. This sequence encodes CASSAGGGYTGELFF.

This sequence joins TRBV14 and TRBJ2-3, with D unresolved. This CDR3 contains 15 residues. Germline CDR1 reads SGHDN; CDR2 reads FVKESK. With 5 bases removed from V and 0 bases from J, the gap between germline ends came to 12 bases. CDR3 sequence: CASSDRIFSTDTQYF. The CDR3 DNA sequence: TGTGCCAGCAGCGACCGAATTTTTAGCACAGATACGCAGTATTTT.

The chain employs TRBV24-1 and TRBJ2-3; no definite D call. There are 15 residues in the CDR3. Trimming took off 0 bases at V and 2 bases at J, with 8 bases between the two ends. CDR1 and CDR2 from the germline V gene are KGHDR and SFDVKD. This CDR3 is CATSDLPPATDTQYF. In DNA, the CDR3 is TGTGCCACCAGTGATTTGCCCCCAGCCACAGATACGCAGTATTTT.

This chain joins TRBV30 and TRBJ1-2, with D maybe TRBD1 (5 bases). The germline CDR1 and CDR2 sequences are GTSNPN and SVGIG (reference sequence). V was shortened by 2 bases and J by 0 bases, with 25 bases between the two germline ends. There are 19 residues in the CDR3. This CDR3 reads CAWSPSRGNGFRANYGYTF. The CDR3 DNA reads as TGTGCCTGGAGTCCCTCCCGGGGGAATGGTTTTCGAGCTAACTATGGCTACACCTTC.

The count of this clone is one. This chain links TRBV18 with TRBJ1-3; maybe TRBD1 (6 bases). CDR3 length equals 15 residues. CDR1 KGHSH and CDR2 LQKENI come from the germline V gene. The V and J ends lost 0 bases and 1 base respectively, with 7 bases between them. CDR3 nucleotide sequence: TGTGCCAGCTCACCACCCCAGGGGTCTGGAAACACCATATATTTT. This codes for CASSPPQGSGNTIYF.

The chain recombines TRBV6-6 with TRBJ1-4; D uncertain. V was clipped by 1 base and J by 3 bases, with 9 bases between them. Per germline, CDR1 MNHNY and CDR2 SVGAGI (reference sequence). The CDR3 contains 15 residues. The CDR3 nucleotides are TGTGCCAGCAGTTACTTGGGTCAGCCTAATGAAAAACTGTTTTTT. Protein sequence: CASSYLGQPNEKLFF.

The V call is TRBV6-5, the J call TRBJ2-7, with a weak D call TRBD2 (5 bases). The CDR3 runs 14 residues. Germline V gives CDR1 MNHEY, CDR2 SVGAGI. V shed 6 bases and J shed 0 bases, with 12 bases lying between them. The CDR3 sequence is CASRTDYRSYEQYF. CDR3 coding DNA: TGTGCCAGCAGAACAGACTACCGCTCCTACGAGCAGTACTTC.

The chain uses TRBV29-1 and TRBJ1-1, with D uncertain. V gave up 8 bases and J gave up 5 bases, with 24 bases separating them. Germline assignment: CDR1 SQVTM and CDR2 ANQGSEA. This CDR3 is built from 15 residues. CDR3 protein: CSTPLNLQGQTEAFF. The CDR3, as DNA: TGCAGCACGCCTCTAAACCTCCAAGGGCAAACTGAAGCTTTCTTT.

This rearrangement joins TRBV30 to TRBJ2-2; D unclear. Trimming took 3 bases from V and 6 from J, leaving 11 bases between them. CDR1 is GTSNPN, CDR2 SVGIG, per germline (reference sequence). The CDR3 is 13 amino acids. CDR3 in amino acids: CAWSATSAGELFF. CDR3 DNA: TGTGCCTGGAGCGCGACTTCGGCCGGGGAGCTGTTTTTT.